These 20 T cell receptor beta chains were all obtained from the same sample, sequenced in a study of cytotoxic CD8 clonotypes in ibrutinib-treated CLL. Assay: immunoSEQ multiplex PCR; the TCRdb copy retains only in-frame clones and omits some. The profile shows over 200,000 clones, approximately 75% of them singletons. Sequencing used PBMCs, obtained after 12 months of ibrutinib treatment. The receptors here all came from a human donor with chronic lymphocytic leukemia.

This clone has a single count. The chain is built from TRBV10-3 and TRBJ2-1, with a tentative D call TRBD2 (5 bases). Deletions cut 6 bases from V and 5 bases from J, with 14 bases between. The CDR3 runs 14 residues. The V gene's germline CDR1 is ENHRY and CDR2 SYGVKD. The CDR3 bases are TGTGCCATCAGACGGAGGACCCTCGACAATGAGCAGTTCTTC. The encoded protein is CAIRRRTLDNEQFF.

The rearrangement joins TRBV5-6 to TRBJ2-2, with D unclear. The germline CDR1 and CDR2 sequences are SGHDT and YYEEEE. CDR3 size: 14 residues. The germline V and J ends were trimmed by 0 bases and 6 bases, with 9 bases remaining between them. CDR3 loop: CASSLGLGSGELFF. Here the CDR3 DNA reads TGTGCCAGCAGCTTGGGTTTGGGTTCCGGGGAGCTGTTTTTT.

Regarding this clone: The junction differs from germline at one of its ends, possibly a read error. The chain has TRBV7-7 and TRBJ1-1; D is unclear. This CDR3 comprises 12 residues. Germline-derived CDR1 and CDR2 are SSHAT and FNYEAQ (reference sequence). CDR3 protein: CASSAQSTEAFF. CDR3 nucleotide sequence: TGTGCTAGCAGCGCACAATCCACTGAAGCTTTCTTT. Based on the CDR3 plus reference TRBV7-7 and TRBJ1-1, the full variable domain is GAGVSQSPRYKVTKRGQDVTLRCDPISSHATLYWYQQALGQGPEFLTYFNYEAQPDKSGLPSDRFSAERPEGSISTLTIQRTEQRDSAMYRCASSAQSTEAFFGQGTRLTVV.

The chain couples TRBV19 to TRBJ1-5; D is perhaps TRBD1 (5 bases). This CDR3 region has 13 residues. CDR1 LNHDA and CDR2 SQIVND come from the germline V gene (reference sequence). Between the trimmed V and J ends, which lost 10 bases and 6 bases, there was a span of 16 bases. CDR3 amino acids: CATSLQAGQPQHF. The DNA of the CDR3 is TGTGCCACATCTTTACAGGCAGGTCAGCCCCAGCATTTT.

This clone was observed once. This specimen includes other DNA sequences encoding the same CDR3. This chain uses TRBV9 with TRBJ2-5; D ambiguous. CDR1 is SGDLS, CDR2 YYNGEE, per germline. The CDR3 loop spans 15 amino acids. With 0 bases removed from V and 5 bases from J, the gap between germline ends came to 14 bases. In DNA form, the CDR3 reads TGTGCCAGCAGCGTAGGAGTCGGCACCCTGGAGACCCAGTACTTC. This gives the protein CASSVGVGTLETQYF.

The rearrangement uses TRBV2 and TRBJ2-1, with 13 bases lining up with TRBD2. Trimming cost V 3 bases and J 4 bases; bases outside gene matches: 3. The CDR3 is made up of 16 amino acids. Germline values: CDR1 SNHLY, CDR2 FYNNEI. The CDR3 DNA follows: TGTGCCAGCAGTGATAGGACTAGCGGGGGTTACAATGAGCAGTTCTTC. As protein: CASSDRTSGGYNEQFF.

The CDR3: CATSRDLGLNQPQHF. The CDR3 bases are TGTGCCACCAGCAGAGATCTAGGATTGAATCAGCCCCAGCATTTT. This chain uses TRBV15 with TRBJ1-5; no reliable D call. This CDR3 has 15 residues. V lost 0 bases and J 4 bases, leaving 10 bases between the germline ends. Looked up from germline, CDR1 is LNHNV and CDR2 is YYDKDF (reference sequence).

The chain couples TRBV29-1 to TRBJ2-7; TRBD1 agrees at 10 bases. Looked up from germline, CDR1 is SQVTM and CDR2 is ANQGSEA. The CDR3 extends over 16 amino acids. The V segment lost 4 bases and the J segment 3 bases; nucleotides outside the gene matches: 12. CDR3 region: CSVVAADRGLFYEQYF. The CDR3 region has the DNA TGCAGCGTTGTGGCGGCAGACAGGGGGCTTTTCTACGAGCAGTACTTC.

The CDR3: CASSQVGDRGTYEQYF. DNA for the CDR3: TGCGCCAGCAGCCAAGTGGGGGACAGGGGGACCTACGAGCAGTACTTC. The J gene is TRBJ2-7, the V gene TRBV4-1, with 11 bases identical to TRBD1. This CDR3 has 16 amino acids. CDR1 is MGHRA and CDR2 is YSYEKL in the germline V gene. Unmatched junction bases numbered 4, after V lost 1 base and J lost 2 bases.

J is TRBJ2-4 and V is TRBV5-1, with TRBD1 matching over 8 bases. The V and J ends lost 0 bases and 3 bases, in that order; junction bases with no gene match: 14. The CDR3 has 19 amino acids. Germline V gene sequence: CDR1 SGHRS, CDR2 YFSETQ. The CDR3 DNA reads TGCGCCAGCAGCTTGGGGACAGGGTTCGCCAACTCTGACAAAAACATTCAGTACTTC. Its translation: CASSLGTGFANSDKNIQYF.

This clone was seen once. CDR3 DNA: TGTGCCAGCAGTGAAGCGCTTCGGGTTCAGCCCCAGCATTTT. Translated, it gives CASSEALRVQPQHF. V gene TRBV2 combines with J gene TRBJ1-5; D unclear. The length of the CDR3 is 14 residues. The germline gives CDR1 SNHLY, CDR2 FYNNEI. The germline V and J ends were trimmed by 0 bases and 6 bases, with 9 bases remaining between them.

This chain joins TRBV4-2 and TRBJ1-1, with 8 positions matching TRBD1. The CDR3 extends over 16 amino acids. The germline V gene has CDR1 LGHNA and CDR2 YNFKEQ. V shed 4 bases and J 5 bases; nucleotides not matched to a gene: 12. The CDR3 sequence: CASSPATPDRETEAFF. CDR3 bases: TGTGCCAGCAGCCCCGCGACTCCGGACAGGGAAACTGAAGCTTTCTTT.

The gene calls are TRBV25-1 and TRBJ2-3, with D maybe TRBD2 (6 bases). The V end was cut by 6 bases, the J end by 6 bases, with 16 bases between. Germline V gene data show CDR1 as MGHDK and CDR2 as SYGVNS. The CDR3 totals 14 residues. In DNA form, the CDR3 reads TGTGCCAGCAGCCACTGGGGGGATTCGGATACGCAGTATTTT. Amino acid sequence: CASSHWGDSDTQYF.

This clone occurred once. The CDR3 DNA is TGTGCCAGCAGCAGTCGGGGGACCGGGGAGCTGTTTTTT. Its protein is CASSSRGTGELFF. J is TRBJ2-2 and V is TRBV11-2, with a weak D call TRBD2 (6 bases). Per the germline V gene, CDR1 is SGHAT and CDR2 is FQNNGV. This CDR3 has 13 amino acids. Trimming cost V 5 bases and J 5 bases, with 9 bases left between them.

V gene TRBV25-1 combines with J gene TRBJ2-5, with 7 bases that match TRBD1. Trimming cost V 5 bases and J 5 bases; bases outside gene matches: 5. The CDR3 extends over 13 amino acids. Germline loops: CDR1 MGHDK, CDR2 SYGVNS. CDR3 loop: CASSTGAEETQYF. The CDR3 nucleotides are TGTGCCAGCAGTACAGGGGCGGAGGAGACCCAGTACTTC. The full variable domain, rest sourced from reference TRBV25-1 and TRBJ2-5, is EADIYQTPRYLVIGTGKKITLECSQTMGHDKMYWYQQDPGMELHLIHYSYGVNSTEKGDLSSESTVSRIRTEHFPLTLESARPSHTSQYLCASSTGAEETQYFGPGTRLLVL.

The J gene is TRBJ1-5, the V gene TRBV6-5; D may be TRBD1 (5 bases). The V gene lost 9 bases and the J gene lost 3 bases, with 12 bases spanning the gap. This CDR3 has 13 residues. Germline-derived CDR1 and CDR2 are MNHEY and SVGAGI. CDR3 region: CASGALSNQPQHF. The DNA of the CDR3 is TGTGCCAGTGGGGCTCTTTCCAATCAGCCCCAGCATTTT.

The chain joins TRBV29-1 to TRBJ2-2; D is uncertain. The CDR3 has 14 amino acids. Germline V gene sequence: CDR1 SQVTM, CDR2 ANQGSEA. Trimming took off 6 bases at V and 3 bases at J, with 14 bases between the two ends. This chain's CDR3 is CSVSLRADTGELFF. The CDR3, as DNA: TGCAGCGTGTCCCTTCGGGCGGACACCGGGGAGCTGTTTTTT.

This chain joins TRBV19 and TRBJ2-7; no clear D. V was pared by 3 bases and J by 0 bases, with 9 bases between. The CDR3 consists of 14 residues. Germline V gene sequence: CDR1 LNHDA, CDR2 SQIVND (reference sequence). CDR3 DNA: TGTGCCAGTAGTATGGCCGTCAACTCCTACGAGCAGTACTTC. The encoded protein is CASSMAVNSYEQYF.

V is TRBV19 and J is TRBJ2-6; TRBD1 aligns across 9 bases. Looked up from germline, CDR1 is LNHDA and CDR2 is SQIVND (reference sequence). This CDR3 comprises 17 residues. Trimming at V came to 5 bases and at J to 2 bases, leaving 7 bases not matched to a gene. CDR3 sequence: CASSLGTGLTGANVLTF. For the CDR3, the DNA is TGTGCCAGTAGTCTCGGGACAGGGCTTACTGGGGCCAACGTCCTGACTTTC.

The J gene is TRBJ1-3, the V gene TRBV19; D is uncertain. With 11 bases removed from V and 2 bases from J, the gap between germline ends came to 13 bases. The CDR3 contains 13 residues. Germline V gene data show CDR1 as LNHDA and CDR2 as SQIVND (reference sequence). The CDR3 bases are TGTGCCGCGGGTCAGAGTACTGGAAACACCATATATTTT. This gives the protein CAAGQSTGNTIYF.